What follows describes a single TCR beta chain. The assay was immunoSEQ multiplex PCR, and TCRdb's table has in-frame clones only and misses some. The sample contains over 45,000 clones, roughly 78% of which appear only once. Germline CDR1 and CDR2: MNHNS and SASEGT. V lost 2 bases to trimming and J lost 6 bases; unmatched junction nucleotides: 6. The CDR3 has 15 residues. These data are taken from a study of OX40 agonist ivuxolimab in advanced cancers. As for the study in general: Patients enrolled in dose escalation were diagnosed with hepatocellular carcinoma, melanoma, renal cell or head and neck cancer.

The specimen was CD4+ or CD8+ T cells sorted from blood, collected in a trial of the OX40 agonist ivuxolimab. This receptor was obtained from an adult with an advanced solid tumor such as melanoma, head and neck, liver or kidney cancer. V gene TRBV6-1 combines with J gene TRBJ2-2; 7 positions agree with TRBD1. CDR3 sequence reads: CASSEYGQGAGELFF. The CDR3 DNA follows: TGTGCCAGCAGTGAATACGGGCAGGGGGCCGGGGAGCTGTTTTTT.